The present entry profiles one T cell receptor (beta chain) with its context. CDR1 and CDR2 (germline): WNHNN, SYGVQD (reference sequence). The CDR3 spans 17 residues. The V end was cut by 4 bases, the J end by 2 bases, with 18 bases between. This entry belongs to a study of blood T cell repertoires in COVID-19. Looking at the study overall: Acute and convalescent COVID-19 specimens originated in the United States, Italy and Spain. T cells, B-cell-depleted T cells, or PBMCs provided the cDNA or gDNA that served as material.

Methods used by the authors: Estimation of nucleated cell counts was performed using reference gene primer amplification. Profiled with immunoSEQ multiplex PCR; TCRdb holds only in-frame clones, not every one. V and J calls and clone size come straight from that table; D and trimming were deduced from the DNA. The table records roughly 410,000 clones, roughly nine tenths of them present only once. This sequence joins TRBV10-1 and TRBJ2-1; D ambiguous. This TCR was recovered from a man in his forties with acute or convalescent COVID-19. The sample consisted of peripheral blood. CDR3 sequence reads: CASSVTPYARPYNEQFF. The CDR3, as DNA: TGCGCCAGCAGTGTGACTCCGTACGCTCGCCCCTACAATGAGCAGTTCTTC.